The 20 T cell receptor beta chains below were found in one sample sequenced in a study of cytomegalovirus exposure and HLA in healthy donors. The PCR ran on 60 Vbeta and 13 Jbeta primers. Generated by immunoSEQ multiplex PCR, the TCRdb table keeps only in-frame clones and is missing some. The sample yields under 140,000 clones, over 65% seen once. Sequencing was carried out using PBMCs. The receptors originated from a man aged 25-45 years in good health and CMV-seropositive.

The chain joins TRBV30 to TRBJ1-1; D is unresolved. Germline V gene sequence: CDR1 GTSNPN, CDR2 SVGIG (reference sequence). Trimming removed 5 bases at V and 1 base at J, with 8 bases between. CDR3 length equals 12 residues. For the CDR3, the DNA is TGTGCCTGGGGCAGTACGAACACTGAAGCTTTCTTT. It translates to CAWGSTNTEAFF.

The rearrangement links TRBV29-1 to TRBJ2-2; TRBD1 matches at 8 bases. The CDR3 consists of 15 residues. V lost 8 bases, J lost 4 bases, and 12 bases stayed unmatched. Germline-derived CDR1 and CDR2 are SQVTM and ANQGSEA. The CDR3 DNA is TGCAGCATTCAGGGGGCGTTAGTAGGCACCGGGGAGCTGTTTTTT. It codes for CSIQGALVGTGELFF.

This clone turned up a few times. The CDR3 nucleotides are TGTGCCAGCAGCTTAGTCGGGGGGACGGGCACTGAAGCTTTCTTT. Translated, it gives CASSLVGGTGTEAFF. V and J are TRBV7-8 and TRBJ1-1; maybe TRBD1 (5 bases). Per germline, CDR1 SGHVS and CDR2 FQNEAQ. This CDR3 is built from 15 residues. Deletions cut 1 base from V and 4 bases from J, with 13 bases between.

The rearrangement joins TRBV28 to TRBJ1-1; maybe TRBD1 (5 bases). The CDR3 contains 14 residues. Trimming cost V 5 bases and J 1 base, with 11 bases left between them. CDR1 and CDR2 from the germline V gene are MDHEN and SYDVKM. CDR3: CASSQPTGNTEAFF. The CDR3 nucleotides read TGTGCCAGCAGTCAACCTACAGGGAACACTGAAGCTTTCTTT.

The DNA of the CDR3 is TGTGCCAGCCGAGCGGGAAGGTTCGGCGGGGAGACAGAGACCCAGTACTTC. Translating it yields CASRAGRFGGETETQYF. This chain connects TRBV27 to TRBJ2-5, with 7 bases fitting TRBD2. The V segment lost 8 bases and the J segment 4 bases; nucleotides outside the gene matches: 19. Germline V gene data show CDR1 as MNHEY and CDR2 as SMNVEV (reference sequence). This CDR3 comprises 17 residues.

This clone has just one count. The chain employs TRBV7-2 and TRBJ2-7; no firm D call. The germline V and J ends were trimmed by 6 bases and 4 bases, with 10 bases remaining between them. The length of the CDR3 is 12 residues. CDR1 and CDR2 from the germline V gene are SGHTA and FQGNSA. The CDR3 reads CASRDKAYEQYF. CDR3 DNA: TGTGCCAGCAGAGACAAGGCGTACGAGCAGTACTTC.

The CDR3 DNA reads TGTGCCAGCAGGGATAGCGGGGGTAACACCGGGGAGCTGTTTTTT. It specifies CASRDSGGNTGELFF. The V gene is TRBV5-6, the J gene TRBJ2-2, with 9 bases aligning to TRBD2. Germline V gives CDR1 SGHDT, CDR2 YYEEEE. Trimming removed 5 bases from V and 2 bases from J; junction bases left unmatched: 4. CDR3 size: 15 residues.

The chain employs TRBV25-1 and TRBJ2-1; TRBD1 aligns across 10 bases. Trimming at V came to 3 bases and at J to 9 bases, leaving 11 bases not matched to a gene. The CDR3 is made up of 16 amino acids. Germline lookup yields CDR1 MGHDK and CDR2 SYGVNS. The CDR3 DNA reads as TGTGCCAGCAGTGATTCCGGGACAGGGGAAGCGGGTGAGCAGTTCTTC. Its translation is CASSDSGTGEAGEQFF.

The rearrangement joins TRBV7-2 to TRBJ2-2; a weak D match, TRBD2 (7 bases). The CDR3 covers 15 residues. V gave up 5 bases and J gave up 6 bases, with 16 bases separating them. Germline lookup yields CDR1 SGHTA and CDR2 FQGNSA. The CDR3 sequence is CASSGGGGAPGELFF. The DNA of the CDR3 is TGTGCCAGCAGCGGAGGGGGGGGCGCGCCCGGGGAGCTGTTTTTT.

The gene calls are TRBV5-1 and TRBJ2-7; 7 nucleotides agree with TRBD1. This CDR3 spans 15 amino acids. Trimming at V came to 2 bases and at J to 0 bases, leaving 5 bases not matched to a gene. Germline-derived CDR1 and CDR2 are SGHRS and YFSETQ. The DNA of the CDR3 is TGCGCCAGCAGCTTCCTCCAGGGGGACTCCTACGAGCAGTACTTC. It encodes CASSFLQGDSYEQYF.

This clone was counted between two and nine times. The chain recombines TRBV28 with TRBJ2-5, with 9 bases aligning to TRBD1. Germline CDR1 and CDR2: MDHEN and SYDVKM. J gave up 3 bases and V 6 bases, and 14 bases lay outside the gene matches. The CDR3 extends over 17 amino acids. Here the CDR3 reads CASSRPPHWDREETQYF. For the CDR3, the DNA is TGTGCCAGCAGCCGCCCGCCTCATTGGGACAGGGAAGAGACCCAGTACTTC.

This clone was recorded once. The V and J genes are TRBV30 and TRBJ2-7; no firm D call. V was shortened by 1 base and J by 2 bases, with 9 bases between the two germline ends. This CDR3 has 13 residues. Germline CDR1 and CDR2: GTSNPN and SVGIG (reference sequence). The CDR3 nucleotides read TGTGCCTGGAGTGAGCCCCCGACCTACGAGCAGTACTTC. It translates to CAWSEPPTYEQYF.

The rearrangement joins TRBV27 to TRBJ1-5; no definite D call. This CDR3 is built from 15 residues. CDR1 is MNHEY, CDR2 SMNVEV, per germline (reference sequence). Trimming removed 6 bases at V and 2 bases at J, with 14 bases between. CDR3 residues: CASSPLGGGNQPQHF. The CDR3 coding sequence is TGTGCCAGCAGCCCCCTAGGCGGCGGCAATCAGCCCCAGCATTTT.

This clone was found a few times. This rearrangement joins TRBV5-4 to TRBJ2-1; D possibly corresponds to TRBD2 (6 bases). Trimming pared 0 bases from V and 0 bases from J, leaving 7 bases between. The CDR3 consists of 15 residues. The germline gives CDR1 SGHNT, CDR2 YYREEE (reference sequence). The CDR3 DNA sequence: TGTGCCAGCAGCTTGGTGGGGGGCTCCTACAATGAGCAGTTCTTC. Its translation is CASSLVGGSYNEQFF.

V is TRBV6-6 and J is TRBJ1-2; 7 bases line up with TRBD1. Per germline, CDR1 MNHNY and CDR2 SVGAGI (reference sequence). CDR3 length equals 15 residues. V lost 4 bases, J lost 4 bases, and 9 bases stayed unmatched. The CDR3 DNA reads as TGTGCCAGCAGTTCCCCCTCAGGGGGGAGCTATGGCTACACCTTC. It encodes CASSSPSGGSYGYTF.

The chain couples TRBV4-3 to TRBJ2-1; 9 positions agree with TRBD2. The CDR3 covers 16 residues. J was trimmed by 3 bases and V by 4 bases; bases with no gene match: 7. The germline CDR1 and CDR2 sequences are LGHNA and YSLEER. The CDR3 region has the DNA TGCGCCAGCAGCCGCCTTAGCGGGGGAGGCTACAATGAGCAGTTCTTC. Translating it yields CASSRLSGGGYNEQFF.

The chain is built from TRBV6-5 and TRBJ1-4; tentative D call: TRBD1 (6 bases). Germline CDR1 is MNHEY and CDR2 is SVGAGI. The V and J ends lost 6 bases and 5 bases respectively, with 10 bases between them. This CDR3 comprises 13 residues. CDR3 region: CASSRQENEKLFF. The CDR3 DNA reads TGTGCCAGCAGCCGACAGGAGAATGAAAAACTGTTTTTT.

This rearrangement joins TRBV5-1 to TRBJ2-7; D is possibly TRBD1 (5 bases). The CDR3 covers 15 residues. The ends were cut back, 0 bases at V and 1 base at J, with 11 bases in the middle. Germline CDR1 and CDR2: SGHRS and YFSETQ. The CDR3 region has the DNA TGCGCCAGCAGCTTGGAAGGGGCCCCTTCCTACGAGCAGTACTTC. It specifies CASSLEGAPSYEQYF.

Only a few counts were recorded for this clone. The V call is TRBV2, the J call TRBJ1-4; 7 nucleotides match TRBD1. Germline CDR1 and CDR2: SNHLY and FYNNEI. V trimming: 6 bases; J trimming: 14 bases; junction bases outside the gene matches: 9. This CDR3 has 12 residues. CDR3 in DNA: TGTGCCAGCAGCTTTAACGGACAGGCGCTGTTTTTT. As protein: CASSFNGQALFF.

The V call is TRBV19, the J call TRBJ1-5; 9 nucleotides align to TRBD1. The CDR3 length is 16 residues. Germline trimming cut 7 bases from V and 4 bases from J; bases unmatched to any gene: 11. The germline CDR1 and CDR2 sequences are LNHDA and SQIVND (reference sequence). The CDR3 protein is CASTNNRGQGNQPQHF. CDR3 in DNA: TGTGCCAGTACTAACAATCGGGGACAGGGAAATCAGCCCCAGCATTTT.